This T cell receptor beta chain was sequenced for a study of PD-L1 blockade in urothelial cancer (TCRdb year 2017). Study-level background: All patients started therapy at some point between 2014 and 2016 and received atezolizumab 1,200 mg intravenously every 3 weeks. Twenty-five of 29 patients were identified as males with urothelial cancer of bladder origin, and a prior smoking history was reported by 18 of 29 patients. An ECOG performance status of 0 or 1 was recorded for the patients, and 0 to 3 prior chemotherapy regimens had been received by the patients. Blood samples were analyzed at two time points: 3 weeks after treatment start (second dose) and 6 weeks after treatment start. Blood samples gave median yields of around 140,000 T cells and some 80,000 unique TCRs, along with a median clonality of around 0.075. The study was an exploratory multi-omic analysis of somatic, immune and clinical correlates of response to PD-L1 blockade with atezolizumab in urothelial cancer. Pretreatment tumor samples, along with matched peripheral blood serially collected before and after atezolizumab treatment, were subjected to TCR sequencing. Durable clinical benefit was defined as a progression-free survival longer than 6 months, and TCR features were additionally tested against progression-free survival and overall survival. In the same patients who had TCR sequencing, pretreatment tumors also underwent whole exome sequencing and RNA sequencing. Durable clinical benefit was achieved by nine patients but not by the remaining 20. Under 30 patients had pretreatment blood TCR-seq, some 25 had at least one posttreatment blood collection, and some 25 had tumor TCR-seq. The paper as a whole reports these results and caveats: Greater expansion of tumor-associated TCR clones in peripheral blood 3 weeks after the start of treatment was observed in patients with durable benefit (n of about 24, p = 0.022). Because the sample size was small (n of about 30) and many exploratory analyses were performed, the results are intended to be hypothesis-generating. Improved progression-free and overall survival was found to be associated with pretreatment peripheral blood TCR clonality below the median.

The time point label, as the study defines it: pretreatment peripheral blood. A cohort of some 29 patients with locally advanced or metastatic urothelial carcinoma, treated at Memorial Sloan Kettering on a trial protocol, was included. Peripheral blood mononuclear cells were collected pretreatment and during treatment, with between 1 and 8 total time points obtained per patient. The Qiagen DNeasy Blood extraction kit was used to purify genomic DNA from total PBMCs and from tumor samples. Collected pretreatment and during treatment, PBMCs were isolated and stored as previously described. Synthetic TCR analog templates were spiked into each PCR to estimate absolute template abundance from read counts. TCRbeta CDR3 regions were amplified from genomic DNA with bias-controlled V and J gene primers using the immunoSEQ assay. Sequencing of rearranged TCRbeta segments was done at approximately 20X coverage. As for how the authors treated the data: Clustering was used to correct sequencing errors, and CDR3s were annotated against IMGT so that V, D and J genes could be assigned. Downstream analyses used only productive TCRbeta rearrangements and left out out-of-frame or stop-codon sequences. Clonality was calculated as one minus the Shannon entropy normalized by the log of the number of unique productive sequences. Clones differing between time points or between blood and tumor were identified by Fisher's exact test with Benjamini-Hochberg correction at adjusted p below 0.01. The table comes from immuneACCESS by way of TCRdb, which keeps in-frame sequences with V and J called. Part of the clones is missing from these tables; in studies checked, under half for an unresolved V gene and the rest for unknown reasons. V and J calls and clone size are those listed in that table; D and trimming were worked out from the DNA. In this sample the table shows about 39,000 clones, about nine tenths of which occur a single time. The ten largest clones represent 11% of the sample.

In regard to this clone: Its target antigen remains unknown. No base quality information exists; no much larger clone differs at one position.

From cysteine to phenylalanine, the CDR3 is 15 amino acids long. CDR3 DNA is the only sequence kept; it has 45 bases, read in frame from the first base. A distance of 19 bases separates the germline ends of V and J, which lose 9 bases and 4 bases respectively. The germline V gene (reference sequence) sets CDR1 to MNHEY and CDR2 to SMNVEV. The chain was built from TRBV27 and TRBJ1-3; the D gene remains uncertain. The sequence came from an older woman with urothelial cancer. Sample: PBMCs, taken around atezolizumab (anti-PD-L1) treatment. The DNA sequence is TGTGCCAGTACTGGAGGATCCTCGCCGGGAAACACCATATATTTT. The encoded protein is CASTGGSSPGNTIYF.